One sample yielded the 32 T cell receptor beta chains listed below, sequenced in a study of blood T cell repertoires in COVID-19. The table came from immunoSEQ multiplex PCR; TCRdb's copy has only in-frame clones and leaves some out. The data contain about 160,000 clones, approximately 86% of them singletons. Sequencing was carried out using PBMCs or T cells enriched from blood (not recorded which). The receptors here all came from a man between 60 and 75 years old who had recovered from COVID-19.

The V and J genes are TRBV7-2 and TRBJ1-3; no reliable D call. The CDR3 totals 16 residues. CDR1 is SGHTA and CDR2 is FQGNSA in the germline V gene. With 2 bases removed from V and 2 bases from J, the gap between germline ends came to 13 bases. CDR3 nucleotides: TGTGCCAGCAGCTTATCGGGAACTCAGGCTGGAAACACCATATATTTT. Translation gives CASSLSGTQAGNTIYF.

The chain is built from TRBV7-2 and TRBJ1-4; 8 nucleotides match TRBD1. The CDR3 loop spans 15 amino acids. Germline V gene lookup returns CDR1 SGHTA and CDR2 FQGNSA. After removal of 5 bases from V and 4 bases from J, the junction contained 6 bases not matched to a gene. In DNA, the CDR3 is TGTGCCAGCAGCACTACAGGGGGGGATAATGAAAAACTGTTTTTT. It translates to CASSTTGGDNEKLFF.

V gene TRBV28 combines with J gene TRBJ1-1, with TRBD1 matching 10 bases. Germline assignment: CDR1 MDHEN and CDR2 SYDVKM. The CDR3 consists of 15 residues. J was trimmed by 1 base and V by 4 bases; bases with no gene match: 3. The CDR3 reads CASSSTGGSNTEAFF. The CDR3 nucleotides read TGTGCCAGCAGTTCGACAGGGGGCTCGAACACTGAAGCTTTCTTT.

The chain uses TRBV18 and TRBJ2-7; 10 positions agree with TRBD1. Germline CDR1 KGHSH, CDR2 LQKENI. V shed 4 bases and J 6 bases; nucleotides not matched to a gene: 9. CDR3 size: 15 residues. The CDR3 coding sequence is TGTGCCAGCTCACTAGACACGGGACAGGGGTTCGAGCAGTACTTC. Amino acid sequence: CASSLDTGQGFEQYF. The full variable domain, rest sourced from reference TRBV18 and TRBJ2-7, is NAGVMQNPRHLVRRRGQEARLRCSPMKGHSHVYWYRQLPEEGLKFMVYLQKENIIDESGMPKERFSAEFPKEGPSILRIQQVVRGDSAAYFCASSLDTGQGFEQYFGPGTRLTVT.

This clone was detected a few times. V is TRBV21-1 and J is TRBJ1-1; the D call TRBD1 from the table was never checked on the DNA. TRBV21-1 is classified as a pseudogene. The CDR3 totals 15 residues. The CDR3 coding sequence is TGTGCCAGCAGCAAGGGGACAGGCGAGAACACTGAAGCTTTCTTT. Encoded protein: CASSKGTGENTEAFF.

On this clone itself: A much bigger clone sits one base away, suggesting this may be a read error. The rearrangement uses TRBV11-2 and TRBJ2-7, with 9 nucleotides matching TRBD1. The CDR3 runs to 14 residues. Germline V gene sequence: CDR1 SGHAT, CDR2 FQNNGV. J was trimmed by 2 bases and V by 5 bases; bases with no gene match: 4. CDR3 in DNA: TGTGCCAGCAGCACCGGGACAGGGCCCTACGAGCAGTACTTC. Residues: CASSTGTGPYEQYF.

The chain couples TRBV19 to TRBJ1-5, with D possibly being TRBD1 (6 bases). CDR1 is LNHDA, CDR2 SQIVND, per germline (reference sequence). Trimming took 6 bases from V and 1 from J, leaving 16 bases between them. The CDR3 runs to 16 residues. The CDR3: CASSRPRTESNQPQHF. The CDR3, as DNA: TGTGCCAGTAGCCGACCTCGGACAGAGAGCAATCAGCCCCAGCATTTT.

The V call is TRBV9, the J call TRBJ2-1; 7 bases line up with TRBD2. J was trimmed by 7 bases and V by 0 bases; bases with no gene match: 16. CDR1 is SGDLS and CDR2 is YYNGEE in the germline V gene. The CDR3 length is 18 residues. The CDR3 sequence is CASSVVVSIGGSKNEQFF. CDR3 nucleotide sequence: TGTGCCAGCAGCGTAGTAGTTTCGATAGGCGGGAGCAAAAATGAGCAGTTCTTC.

By sample share, this clone is medium-sized. The chain couples TRBV7-9 to TRBJ2-7; possible D gene TRBD1, 5 bases. Germline V lookup: CDR1 SEHNR, CDR2 FQNEAQ (reference sequence). CDR3 size: 14 residues. With 3 bases removed from V and 0 bases from J, the gap between germline ends came to 9 bases. The CDR3 region has the DNA TGTGCCAGCAGCTTTGGCGACAGCTCCTACGAGCAGTACTTC. Its translation: CASSFGDSSYEQYF.

This clone was picked up one time. The V gene is TRBV7-7, the J gene TRBJ2-2; 10 nucleotides line up with TRBD2. The CDR3 runs 17 residues. Germline V gene data show CDR1 as SSHAT and CDR2 as FNYEAQ (reference sequence). The CDR3 region is CASGGATSGRAAGELFF. DNA for the CDR3: TGTGCTAGCGGGGGCGCGACTAGCGGGCGAGCGGCCGGGGAGCTGTTTTTT.

The CDR3 loop reads CASSQAPGISSTDTQYF. The CDR3 DNA follows: TGTGCCAGCAGCCAAGCCCCGGGAATTTCTAGCACAGATACGCAGTATTTT. The J gene is TRBJ2-3, the V gene TRBV14, with a possible D match to TRBD2 (5 bases). V was cut by 1 base and J by 0 bases, with 14 bases left in between. Germline CDR1 and CDR2: SGHDN and FVKESK. This CDR3 region has 17 residues.

This clone was counted a single time. This chain uses TRBV7-3 with TRBJ2-5; TRBD2 matches at 11 bases. This CDR3 has 18 residues. The trim removed 2 bases at V and 3 bases at J, leaving 11 bases unmatched. In germline, CDR1 is SGHTA, CDR2 FQGTGA. The CDR3 protein is CASSLFRRTSGGEETQYF. The CDR3 nucleotides are TGTGCCAGCAGCTTATTTCGCCGTACTAGCGGGGGAGAAGAGACCCAGTACTTC.

The chain has TRBV6-6 and TRBJ2-7; weak D call: TRBD2 (5 bases). The CDR3 totals 15 residues. Trimming took 3 bases from V and 0 from J, leaving 12 bases between them. CDR1 and CDR2 (germline): MNHNY, SVGAGI (reference sequence). Here the CDR3 DNA reads TGTGCCAGCAGTTATATCGGCGGGCACTCCTACGAGCAGTACTTC. Amino acids: CASSYIGGHSYEQYF.

The chain joins TRBV5-5 to TRBJ2-2, with a possible D match to TRBD1 (5 bases). Trimming removed 0 bases at V and 3 bases at J, with 12 bases between. The CDR3 loop spans 16 amino acids. Germline CDR1 SGHKS, CDR2 YYEKEE (reference sequence). CDR3: CASSLVQGSDTGELFF. For the CDR3, the DNA is TGTGCCAGCAGCTTGGTTCAGGGTTCGGACACCGGGGAGCTGTTTTTT.

CDR3 bases: TGTGCCAGCAGCCATCGGGACACTCAAGAGACCCAGTACTTC. It translates to CASSHRDTQETQYF. The chain combines TRBV11-3 with TRBJ2-5; a weak D match, TRBD1 (6 bases). Deletions cut 5 bases from V and 2 bases from J, with 12 bases between. CDR3 length equals 14 residues. The germline gives CDR1 SGHNT, CDR2 YENEEA.

This clone has just one count. V gene TRBV18 combines with J gene TRBJ2-2; maybe TRBD1 (6 bases). CDR3 length: 14 amino acids. In germline, CDR1 is KGHSH, CDR2 LQKENI. The V end lost 4 bases, the J end lost 2 bases, and 8 bases lay between the germline ends. The CDR3 coding sequence is TGTGCCAGCTCACAGGGGGTCAACACCGGGGAGCTGTTTTTT. This translates into CASSQGVNTGELFF.

The V gene is TRBV10-3, the J gene TRBJ2-2; a possible D gene is TRBD2 (5 bases). Deletions cut 10 bases from V and 1 base from J, with 7 bases between. This CDR3 comprises 12 residues. Germline values: CDR1 ENHRY, CDR2 SYGVKD. The chain's CDR3 is CASGRNTGELFF. The CDR3 DNA is TGTGCCAGCGGGCGGAACACCGGGGAGCTGTTTTTT.

The chain links TRBV5-4 to TRBJ1-5, with TRBD1 identical over 8 bases. CDR3 length: 14 residues. CDR1 and CDR2 from the germline V gene are SGHNT and YYREEE (reference sequence). V lost 4 bases, J lost 4 bases, and 4 bases stayed unmatched. DNA of the CDR3: TGTGCCAGCAGCATCGACAGGGGTAATCAGCCCCAGCATTTT. Protein: CASSIDRGNQPQHF.

This sequence joins TRBV5-3 and TRBJ1-5; D is possibly TRBD1 (5 bases). TRBV5-3 is treated as an ORF (open reading frame) with a function not yet certain. The ends were cut back, 4 bases at V and 1 base at J, with 12 bases in the middle. This CDR3 region has 15 residues. CDR3 nucleotides: TGTGCCAGAAGCATACAGGACGTGAGCAATCAGCCCCAGCATTTT. Encoded protein: CARSIQDVSNQPQHF.

The rearrangement uses TRBV7-9 and TRBJ1-4, with 8 bases aligning to TRBD1. CDR1 and CDR2 (germline): SEHNR, FQNEAQ (reference sequence). J lost 8 bases, V lost 5 bases, and 7 bases had no gene match. CDR3 length: 14 residues. This CDR3 reads CASSRDRGGEKLFF. The DNA for the CDR3 is TGTGCCAGCAGCCGAGACAGGGGTGGAGAAAAACTGTTTTTT.

This chain uses TRBV12-3 or TRBV12-4 with TRBJ1-5; D gene ambiguous. This CDR3 has 12 residues. V dropped 2 bases and J dropped 6 bases, with 5 bases sitting between them. The CDR3 reads CASSLLSQPQHF. In DNA, the CDR3 is TGTGCCAGCAGTTTACTTAGTCAGCCCCAGCATTTT.

The chain recombines TRBV4-2 with TRBJ2-1; TRBD1 or TRBD2 may be the D gene (9 bases each). V lost 0 bases to trimming and J lost 7 bases, with 28 bases between them. The CDR3 is 20 residues long. The germline CDR1 and CDR2 sequences are LGHNA and YNFKEQ. The CDR3 reads CASSQDKGQGFLAGWNEQFF. CDR3 coding DNA: TGTGCCAGCAGCCAAGATAAGGGACAGGGTTTTCTAGCGGGGTGGAATGAGCAGTTCTTC.

In this sample, this clone turned up many times. This sequence joins TRBV7-9 and TRBJ2-7, with 7 bases aligning to TRBD1. The trim removed 4 bases at V and 6 bases at J, leaving 12 bases unmatched. The CDR3 loop spans 15 amino acids. CDR1 is SEHNR and CDR2 is FQNEAQ in the germline V gene (reference sequence). The CDR3: CASSYQGVKGAEQYF. CDR3 nucleotide sequence: TGTGCCAGCAGCTACCAGGGGGTGAAGGGTGCCGAGCAGTACTTC. The variable domain in full, with the rest retrieved from reference TRBV7-9 and TRBJ2-7, is DTGVSQNPRHKITKRGQNVTFRCDPISEHNRLYWYRQTLGQGPEFLTYFQNEAQLEKSRLLSDRFSAERPKGSFSTLEIQRTEQGDSAMYLCASSYQGVKGAEQYFGPGTRLTVT.

With regard to this clone: The same CDR3 is also encoded by other DNA sequences in this sample. The chain uses TRBV28 and TRBJ1-5, with 10 bases lining up with TRBD1. The CDR3 sequence is 14 residues long. V lost 3 bases and J lost 5; bases outside the gene matches: 1. CDR1 and CDR2 from the germline V gene are MDHEN and SYDVKM. CDR3 coding DNA: TGTGCCAGCAGTTTGACAGGGGGCCATCAGCCCCAGCATTTT. This translates into CASSLTGGHQPQHF.

The V gene is TRBV9, the J gene TRBJ1-4, with 8 nucleotides matching TRBD1. CDR1 SGDLS and CDR2 YYNGEE come from the germline V gene. V trimming: 0 bases; J trimming: 6 bases; junction bases outside the gene matches: 10. This CDR3 spans 17 amino acids. This CDR3 is CASSVGQGAFSDEKLFF. CDR3 sequence (DNA): TGTGCCAGCAGCGTAGGGCAGGGGGCGTTCTCTGATGAAAAACTGTTTTTT. Together with reference TRBV9 and TRBJ1-4, the CDR3 gives the full variable domain: DSGVTQTPKHLITATGQRVTLRCSPRSGDLSVYWYQQSLDQGLQFLIQYYNGEERAKGNILERFSAQQFPDLHSELNLSSLELGDSALYFCASSVGQGAFSDEKLFFGSGTQLSVL.

CDR3 sequence reads: CASSHLDRNYGYTF. In DNA form, the CDR3 reads TGTGCCAGCAGCCACCTTGACAGGAACTATGGCTACACCTTC. This chain uses TRBV3-1 (or the pseudogene TRBV3-2) with TRBJ1-2, with D perhaps TRBD1 (6 bases). This CDR3 comprises 14 residues. The V and J ends lost 3 bases and 2 bases respectively, with 10 bases between them. From germline, CDR1 is LGHDT and CDR2 YNNKEL (reference sequence).

The rearrangement uses TRBV28 and TRBJ1-1, with D maybe TRBD1 (6 bases). Germline CDR1 reads MDHEN; CDR2 reads SYDVKM. The CDR3 has 14 amino acids. The ends were cut back, 2 bases at V and 7 bases at J, with 14 bases in the middle. This CDR3 is CASSLHRVPSEAFF. CDR3 sequence (DNA): TGTGCCAGCAGTTTACACAGGGTTCCCAGTGAAGCTTTCTTT.

This clone was found once. The chain is built from TRBV30 and TRBJ2-5, with 11 nucleotides matching TRBD1. Trimming took 4 bases from V and 5 from J; bases not matched to a gene: 6. Germline V gene lookup returns CDR1 GTSNPN and CDR2 SVGIG (reference sequence). CDR3 size: 14 residues. CDR3 region: CAWNWGQGGETQYF. The CDR3 bases are TGTGCCTGGAACTGGGGACAGGGGGGGGAGACCCAGTACTTC.

The chain has TRBV2 and TRBJ1-5; D is ambiguous. Germline-derived CDR1 and CDR2 are SNHLY and FYNNEI. Trimming took off 6 bases at V and 11 bases at J, with 20 bases between the two ends. This CDR3 spans 14 amino acids. CDR3 region: CASSPSSRVLSQHF. The CDR3 region has the DNA TGTGCCAGCAGCCCTTCGTCACGGGTCCTATCCCAGCATTTT.

V is TRBV5-4 and J is TRBJ2-2, with D tentatively TRBD2 (7 bases). CDR1 and CDR2 from the germline V gene are SGHNT and YYREEE (reference sequence). The CDR3 has 15 amino acids. V lost 7 bases to trimming and J lost 2 bases, with 15 bases between them. DNA for the CDR3: TGTGCCAGCGGGAGGGGGGAGGCAAACACCGGGGAGCTGTTTTTT. Its protein is CASGRGEANTGELFF.

The chain couples TRBV5-1 to TRBJ2-7, with TRBD1 matching 8 bases. V lost 0 bases and J lost 2; bases outside the gene matches: 4. The CDR3 is made up of 15 amino acids. Germline CDR1 and CDR2: SGHRS and YFSETQ. CDR3 bases: TGCGCCAGCAGCTTGGAGGCAGGGGGCACCTACGAGCAGTACTTC. Protein: CASSLEAGGTYEQYF.

The chain combines TRBV5-5 with TRBJ1-6, with D possibly being TRBD1 (6 bases). Per germline, CDR1 SGHKS and CDR2 YYEKEE (reference sequence). Deletions cut 1 base from V and 6 bases from J, with 11 bases between. This CDR3 is built from 15 residues. CDR3 sequence (DNA): TGTGCCAGCAGCTTGTTGTTACAGGGTAATTCACCCCTCCACTTT. It encodes CASSLLLQGNSPLHF.